This T cell receptor beta chain stems from a study of T cell responses to AZD1222 COVID-19 vaccine. Clones were read by immunoSEQ multiplex PCR, and TCRdb kept only the in-frame ones, dropping some. The sample has more than 150,000 clones; over 80% are singletons. CDR1 and CDR2 from the germline V gene are SGHTA and FQGTGA. The CDR3 extends over 13 amino acids. J was trimmed by 9 bases and V by 5 bases; bases with no gene match: 7. Points on this clone: As yet, its antigen is unknown.

Whole-study results and caveats: Donors in the cohort were predominantly white British and more often female, and clonal diversity was possibly underestimated. The study reported that nearly half of spike-specific TCRs target unmutated variant regions. Repertoire collection took place solely once the T cell response had peaked.

The clonotype originates from an adult in good health. The sample was peripheral blood, taken on day 0 of MenACWY control vaccination. The gene calls are TRBV7-3 and TRBJ2-1, with 7 nucleotides matching TRBD1. The CDR3 here is CASSPQGEREQFF. DNA of the CDR3: TGTGCCAGCAGCCCCCAGGGGGAGCGTGAGCAGTTCTTC.